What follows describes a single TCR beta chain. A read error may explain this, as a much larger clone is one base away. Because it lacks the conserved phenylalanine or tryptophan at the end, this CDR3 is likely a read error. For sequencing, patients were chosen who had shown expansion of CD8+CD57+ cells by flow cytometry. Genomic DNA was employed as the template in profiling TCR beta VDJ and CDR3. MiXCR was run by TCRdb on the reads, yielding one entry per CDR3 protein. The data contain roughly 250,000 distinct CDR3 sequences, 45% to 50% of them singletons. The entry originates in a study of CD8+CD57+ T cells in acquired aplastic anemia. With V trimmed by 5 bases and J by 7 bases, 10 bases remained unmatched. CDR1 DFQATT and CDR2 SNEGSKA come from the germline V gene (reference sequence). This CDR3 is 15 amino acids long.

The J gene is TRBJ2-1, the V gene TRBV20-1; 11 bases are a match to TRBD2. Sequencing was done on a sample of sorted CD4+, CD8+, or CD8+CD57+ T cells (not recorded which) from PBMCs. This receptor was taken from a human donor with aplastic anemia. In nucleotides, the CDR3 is TGCAGTGCTCCCCCACTAGCGGGAGAGGGGAATGAGCAGTTCCTC. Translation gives CSAPPLAGEGNEQFL.